The clone carrying this T cell receptor beta chain was observed a handful of times. Its specificity is unknown. This sample stems from a study of identical twins. Study results and caveats: Alpha sequences out of frame and shared by twins had excess low generation probability.

Unmatched junction bases numbered 6, after V lost 5 bases and J lost 5 bases. The CDR3 has 14 amino acids. The germline gives CDR1 SNHLY, CDR2 FYNNEI. TCRdb re-called the 5' RACE reads through MiXCR, storing one row per CDR3 protein. This sample has 500,000 to 550,000 distinct CDR3 sequences, with around 20% found just once. The data were also submitted as part of a second study, on T cells expressing NK-cell markers. From that second work: In several experiments, sorting was restricted to alpha-beta TCR T cells by an anti-gamma-delta TCR antibody.

The rearrangement uses TRBV2 and TRBJ1-5; 7 nucleotides agree with TRBD1. This clonotype was sampled from a woman aged 18 to 35 in good health. Sequencing was carried out using CD4+ T cells sorted from blood. The CDR3 reads CASSPRGFDQPQHF. The CDR3 coding sequence is TGTGCCAGCAGTCCCAGGGGGTTCGATCAGCCCCAGCATTTT.